This TCR beta chain was recovered during a study of identical twins (TCRdb year 2016). Background for the entire study: To test whether fetal clonotypes persist, the study used deep sequencing on TCR alpha and beta repertoires from monozygotic twins, unrelated adults of various ages, and cord blood. To rule out contamination, replicate twin experiments were performed at different times with different library preparation protocols.

Library prep was done by 5' RACE. The instrument was an Illumina HiSeq 2000. Template switching introduced a universal primer binding site; the final cDNA contained a unique molecular identifier, enabling accurate counting of TCR cDNA molecules. First-strand cDNA for TCR alpha and beta chains was synthesized from specific primers in the conserved constant-segment region. To control for contamination, each cDNA library was double barcoded with a SMART-Mk sample barcode plus Illumina barcodes. TruSeq adapter sequences along with Illumina sample barcodes were introduced in two successive PCR steps. TCR alpha and beta cDNA libraries were sequenced on the Illumina HiSeq platform with custom primers. As for how the authors treated the data: Raw reads were processed with MiGEC to extract unique molecular identifiers, and MiXCR was used to determine CDR3 positions. Recombination models were inferred per individual with the repgenHMM and IGoR tools using an EM algorithm. Shared clonotype analysis was performed with the tcR package in R, normalizing sharing by the product of cloneset sizes. Out-of-frame nonproductive sequences were analyzed to study raw recombination free of thymic and clonal selection effects. TCRdb redid the processing of the public reads, applying fastp at Q25 and MiXCR, and retained in-frame beta chains. Merged by CDR3 protein, the rows form single entries marked with the most common genes and DNA. The V and J calls were determined by TCRdb, not by the authors. The sample table holds approximately 670,000 distinct CDR3 sequences, of which 6.1% were seen once. The ten largest make up 1.5% to 2% of the sample.

The paper's findings and limits, for the study overall: Compared with coincidental sharing between unrelated individuals, out-of-frame TCR alpha sequences shared between twins showed an excess of sequences with low generation probability. In beta out-of-frame sequences, excess twin sharing was weaker, because having fewer shared sequences lowered the signal-to-noise ratio. Abundant cord blood beta clonotypes carried fewer insertions; young adult naive repertoires showed a weaker similar trend, while memory repertoires showed none. Out-of-frame TCR alpha sharing in monozygotic twins was systematically underestimated by recombination models, whereas sharing between unrelated individuals was in agreement with the recombination models. Invariant T cells such as MAIT and iNKT could partly confound zero-insertion analyses, although diverse VJ usage argued against such confounding for most clonotypes. Conclusions relied on cross-sectional statistical analysis, since the same donors could not be followed over many years.

Every donor in the study was a healthy Caucasian. Three unrelated non-twin adults were also sequenced: a male aged 18 to 30, a male aged 50 to 60 and a female aged 50 to 60. Miltenyi CD45RO+ enrichment and human naive T-cell isolation kits were used to isolate memory (CD45RO+) and naive T cells from PBMC. A note on this clonotype: Which antigen it targets is not known. Base-call qualities are not available, and no considerably larger clone is one nucleotide away.

The source of this sequence is a young man in good health. The sample was naive T cells sorted from blood. This sample's cell subset or site label indicates: cells isolated with a human naive T-cell isolation kit.

The base sequence is TGTGCCAGCACCGACGGTTCCTACAATGAGCAGTTCTTC. It is translated as CASTDGSYNEQFF. The chain links TRBV6-1 with TRBJ2-1, with the D gene not confidently named. V and J lose 7 bases and 1 base, and a span of 8 bases separates them. From the cysteine through the phenylalanine, the CDR3 covers 13 amino acids. Here the CDR3 DNA is all that survives: 39 bases in frame from base 1. According to the germline V gene, CDR1 reads MNHNS and CDR2 reads SASEGT.